One and the same sample provided the 10 T cell receptor beta chains below, sequenced in a study of blood T cell repertoires in COVID-19. This table comes from immunoSEQ multiplex PCR, and its TCRdb copy is limited to in-frame clones, with some not included. This table holds 250,000 to 300,000 clones, roughly 85% found once. Sample: peripheral blood. These receptors were taken from a man aged 45-60 years with active or convalescent COVID-19.

V and J are TRBV27 and TRBJ1-2; perhaps TRBD1 as D (6 bases). From germline, CDR1 is MNHEY and CDR2 SMNVEV (reference sequence). Between the trimmed V and J ends, which lost 6 bases and 4 bases, there was a span of 18 bases. The CDR3 has 15 amino acids. The CDR3 DNA sequence: TGTGCCAGCAGCGTAGGGAACAGGGAAGTCTATGGCTACACCTTC. Translated: CASSVGNREVYGYTF.

This sequence joins TRBV3-1 (or the pseudogene TRBV3-2) and TRBJ2-7; D is unclear. This CDR3 has 14 amino acids. The V end was cut by 4 bases, the J end by 0 bases, with 10 bases between. Germline V gene data show CDR1 as LGHDT and CDR2 as YNNKEL (reference sequence). The CDR3 spells CASSPMASSYEQYF. The CDR3 coding sequence is TGTGCCAGCAGCCCAATGGCTAGCTCCTACGAGCAGTACTTC.

This chain links TRBV5-4 with TRBJ2-5; 8 nucleotides agree with TRBD2. Germline V gives CDR1 SGHNT, CDR2 YYREEE (reference sequence). V lost 2 bases and J lost 1; bases outside the gene matches: 4. This CDR3 comprises 15 residues. The CDR3 DNA reads as TGTGCCAGCAGCTTTGCGGGAGGTAGCCAAGAGACCCAGTACTTC. Translated, it gives CASSFAGGSQETQYF.

The chain couples TRBV3-1 (or the pseudogene TRBV3-2) to TRBJ2-6; the D is unclear. This CDR3 is 15 amino acids long. Trimming pared 0 bases from V and 3 bases from J, leaving 6 bases between. CDR1 and CDR2 from the germline V gene are LGHDT and YNNKEL (reference sequence). This CDR3 reads CASSQDNSGANVLTF. The CDR3 nucleotides are TGTGCCAGCAGCCAAGATAACAGTGGGGCCAACGTCCTGACTTTC.

The chain uses TRBV4-2 and TRBJ1-5; a weak D match, TRBD1 (6 bases). CDR3 length: 15 amino acids. V was clipped by 4 bases and J by 3 bases, with 13 bases between them. Germline V lookup: CDR1 LGHNA, CDR2 YNFKEQ. The CDR3 DNA is TGTGCCAGCAGCCGGGCGGACAGCGACAATCAGCCCCAGCATTTT. This codes for CASSRADSDNQPQHF.

V usage is TRBV27 and J usage is TRBJ1-2; 7 bases agree with TRBD1. The V gene's germline CDR1 is MNHEY and CDR2 SMNVEV (reference sequence). Trimming cost V 3 bases and J 8 bases; bases outside gene matches: 6. This CDR3 has 13 amino acids. This CDR3 is CASSFRGTRGYTF. CDR3 bases: TGTGCCAGCAGTTTCAGGGGGACACGAGGCTACACCTTC.

This clone was seen a single time. The V gene is TRBV7-3, the J gene TRBJ2-1; D possibly corresponds to TRBD2 (6 bases). This CDR3 contains 16 residues. Germline values: CDR1 SGHTA, CDR2 FQGTGA. Trimming took off 1 base at V and 6 bases at J, with 16 bases between the two ends. The CDR3 protein is CASSLMGGTLINEQFF. The CDR3, as DNA: TGTGCCAGCAGCTTAATGGGTGGGACTTTGATCAATGAGCAGTTCTTC.

V is TRBV2 and J is TRBJ1-1; D is uncertain. Germline V gene data show CDR1 as SNHLY and CDR2 as FYNNEI. The germline V and J ends were trimmed by 7 bases and 11 bases, with 20 bases remaining between them. The CDR3 has 13 residues. CDR3 in amino acids: CASTGPLPLPAFF. The CDR3 nucleotides read TGTGCCAGCACCGGTCCTCTACCACTCCCGGCTTTCTTT.

This clone was counted a few times. V gene TRBV7-9 combines with J gene TRBJ1-5, with D possibly TRBD1 on 5 matching bases. Between the trimmed V and J ends, which lost 6 bases and 6 bases, there was a span of 18 bases. CDR3 length equals 15 residues. Germline lookup yields CDR1 SEHNR and CDR2 FQNEAQ (reference sequence). For the CDR3, the DNA is TGTGCCAGCAGTACCGGGGGACGGAGAGGTCAGCCCCAGCATTTT. Translating it yields CASSTGGRRGQPQHF.

V and J are TRBV28 and TRBJ2-1; 7 bases match TRBD2. The CDR3 covers 13 residues. J lost 13 bases, V lost 6 bases, and 12 bases had no gene match. From germline, CDR1 is MDHEN and CDR2 SYDVKM. This CDR3 reads CASRQTSRQFQFF. For the CDR3, the DNA is TGTGCCAGCAGGCAGACTAGCCGTCAGTTCCAGTTCTTC.